This T cell receptor beta chain derives from a study of metastatic and nonmetastatic thyroid tumors. Study overall: Repertoire comparison spanned blood and tumor or nodule tissue of malignant and benign thyroid patients.

Source study methods: Variation in CDR3 across clinicopathological groups served as the basis for constructing a distant-metastasis classifier in papillary thyroid cancer. TCRdb reprocessed the PCR reads via MiXCR. TCRdb, not the authors, supplied the V and J calls. The table has fewer than 8,000 clones, about 20% seen once. The table lists this clone with many counts. Its antigen is unknown. The sample holds other DNA sequences that translate to the same CDR3. Study-level results: In blood and tumor, TCR beta diversity was reportedly significantly higher in malignant thyroid tumors than in benign nodules.

All patients were treatment-naive before thyroid surgery. V was shortened by 0 bases and J by 1 base, with 2 bases between the two germline ends. The CDR3 runs 13 residues. Germline lookup yields CDR1 ENHRY and CDR2 SYGVKD. Sequencing was done on a sample of adjacent normal tissue. This rearrangement joins TRBV10-3 to TRBJ2-3; D is uncertain. The clonotype comes from a female donor with papillary thyroid cancer or a benign thyroid nodule (not recorded which). Some clones in this sample may be carry-over from other donors' samples. Written as DNA, the CDR3 is TGTGCCATCAGTGAGTCAGGCACAGATACGCAGTATTTT. Residues: CAISESGTDTQYF.